These T cell receptor beta chains were read from a single sample in a study of graft-versus-host responses after intestinal transplantation. Assay: immunoSEQ multiplex PCR; the TCRdb copy retains only in-frame clones and omits some. The repertoire holds almost 55,000 clones, with roughly 89% as singletons. The source material was PBMCs, sampled 662 days after intestinal transplant. The receptors here all came from a human patient who received an intestinal transplant, so some T cells may come from the graft donor. Each CDR3 is given with its conserved first and last residue. Fields, in order: CDR3 DNA, CDR3 protein, D gene, clone size, J gene, V gene. The D gene is left open where the match is weak. Expanded clones are given a class, and other clones once, few, many or no size at all.

DNA: TGTGCCAGCAGTGGGCAGGACACAGATACGCAGTATTTT
CDR3: CASSGQDTDTQYF
D: .
size: .
J: TRBJ2-3
V: TRBV25-1

DNA: TGTGCCAGCAGCGTAGTCGGGGCTAGCTACAATGAGCAGTTCTTC
CDR3: CASSVVGASYNEQFF
D: .
size: .
J: TRBJ2-1
V: TRBV9

DNA: TGCGCCAGCAGCTTGGGTTGGGGGGCTGACACTGAAGCTTTCTTT
CDR3: CASSLGWGADTEAFF
D: .
size: .
J: TRBJ1-1
V: TRBV5-1

DNA: TGCGCCAGTTGGGGACCGCCGGTCCCCCAGCATTTT
CDR3: CASWGPPVPQHF
D: .
size: .
J: TRBJ1-5
V: TRBV10-1

DNA: TGTGCCAGCAGCTTGCCCTTCGGGGACGAAGGCTACACCTTC
CDR3: CASSLPFGDEGYTF
D: .
size: .
J: TRBJ1-2
V: TRBV5-4

DNA: TGTGCCAGCTCACCACGGGAGGGCGGAAACACCATATATTTT
CDR3: CASSPREGGNTIYF
D: .
size: .
J: TRBJ1-3
V: TRBV18

DNA: TGTGCCAGCAGCCGTACAGCTCATAATTCACCCCTCCACTTT
CDR3: CASSRTAHNSPLHF
D: .
size: .
J: TRBJ1-6
V: TRBV5-6

DNA: TGCGCCAGCAGCCAAGTTCCGCAGGTCTACGAGCAGTACTTC
CDR3: CASSQVPQVYEQYF
D: .
size: .
J: TRBJ2-7
V: TRBV4-1

DNA: TGTGCCAGCAGTGCACAGACAGGGTCCGGAAACACCATATATTTT
CDR3: CASSAQTGSGNTIYF
D: TRBD1
size: .
J: TRBJ1-3
V: TRBV6-1

DNA: TGTGCCAGCAGCCAACAGGGTACTGAAGCTTTCTTT
CDR3: CASSQQGTEAFF
D: .
size: .
J: TRBJ1-1
V: TRBV27

DNA: TGTGCCAGCAGCTTAGTGTGGGGGCCGGGGGGAGAGACCCAGTACTTC
CDR3: CASSLVWGPGGETQYF
D: .
size: .
J: TRBJ2-5
V: TRBV7-2

DNA: TGTGCCAGCAGCTGGGACTATGGCTACACCTTC
CDR3: CASSWDYGYTF
D: .
size: few
J: TRBJ1-2
V: TRBV5-6

DNA: TGTGCCAGCAGTTACTCGGCCAGCTTGAACACTGAAGCTTTCTTT
CDR3: CASSYSASLNTEAFF
D: .
size: .
J: TRBJ1-1
V: TRBV6-5

DNA: TGTGCCAGCAGCCTGGGACTAGCGGGGGGCCCGACCGCCTACGAGCAGTACTTC
CDR3: CASSLGLAGGPTAYEQYF
D: TRBD2
size: .
J: TRBJ2-7
V: TRBV5-4

DNA: TGTGCCAGCAGTTTATTGGGTTCACCCCTCCACTTT
CDR3: CASSLLGSPLHF
D: .
size: few
J: TRBJ1-6
V: TRBV27

DNA: TGTGCCAGCCAAGGGGACAGGGGTGGTAACTATGGCTACACCTTC
CDR3: CASQGDRGGNYGYTF
D: TRBD1
size: .
J: TRBJ1-2
V: TRBV6-1

DNA: TGCGCCAGCACAAGGGACAGGTACAACAATGAGCAGTTCTTC
CDR3: CASTRDRYNNEQFF
D: TRBD1
size: .
J: TRBJ2-1
V: TRBV5-1

DNA: TGCGCCAGCAGCTTCGGGGGGGCGGATACGCAGTATTTT
CDR3: CASSFGGADTQYF
D: TRBD2
size: .
J: TRBJ2-3
V: TRBV5-1

DNA: TGTGCCAGCAGCCCCGATCTGAACACTGAAGCTTTCTTT
CDR3: CASSPDLNTEAFF
D: .
size: .
J: TRBJ1-1
V: TRBV11-2

DNA: TGTGCCACCAGCACGACAGTAAACGGGGAGCTGTTTTTT
CDR3: CATSTTVNGELFF
D: .
size: .
J: TRBJ2-2
V: TRBV15

DNA: TGTGCCAGCTCCTTTCCGGGGATCCGAGTGGCTTTCTTT
CDR3: CASSFPGIRVAFF
D: .
size: .
J: TRBJ1-1
V: TRBV7-9

DNA: TGTGCCAGCAGGCCTCCAGGGATAAGGTTCAATGAGCAGTTCTTC
CDR3: CASRPPGIRFNEQFF
D: .
size: .
J: TRBJ2-1
V: TRBV6-5

DNA: TGCAGCGTTGACTCGGGGAGTAGGTACGAGCAGTACTTC
CDR3: CSVDSGSRYEQYF
D: .
size: .
J: TRBJ2-7
V: TRBV29-1

DNA: TGTGCCAGCAGCCCCCGGGACAGGGGGCCCGTGAACACTGAAGCTTTCTTT
CDR3: CASSPRDRGPVNTEAFF
D: TRBD1
size: .
J: TRBJ1-1
V: TRBV7-9

DNA: TGTGCCAGCTCACCAGGAACTAGCGGGGGGTTTACCCAGTACTTC
CDR3: CASSPGTSGGFTQYF
D: TRBD2
size: .
J: TRBJ2-5
V: TRBV18

DNA: TGTGCCAGTAGTATCGACAGGGGAACGGAGCCCCAGCATTTT
CDR3: CASSIDRGTEPQHF
D: TRBD1
size: .
J: TRBJ1-5
V: TRBV19

DNA: TGTGCCACCAGCCCAGGGTTAACTGAAGCTTTCTTT
CDR3: CATSPGLTEAFF
D: .
size: once
J: TRBJ1-1
V: TRBV15